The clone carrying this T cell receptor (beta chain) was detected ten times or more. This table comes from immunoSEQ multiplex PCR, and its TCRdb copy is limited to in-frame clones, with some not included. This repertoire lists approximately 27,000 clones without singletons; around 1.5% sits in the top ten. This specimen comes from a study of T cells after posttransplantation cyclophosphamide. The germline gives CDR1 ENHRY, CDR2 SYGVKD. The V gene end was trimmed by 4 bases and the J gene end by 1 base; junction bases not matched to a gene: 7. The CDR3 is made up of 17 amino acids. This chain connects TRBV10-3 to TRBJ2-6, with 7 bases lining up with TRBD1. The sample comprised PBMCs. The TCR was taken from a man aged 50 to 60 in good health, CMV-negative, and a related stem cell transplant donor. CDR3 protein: CAISGQGSRSGANVLTF. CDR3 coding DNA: TGTGCCATCAGTGGACAGGGCTCGAGATCTGGGGCCAACGTCCTGACTTTC.